Listed below are T cell receptor beta chains from one sample, sequenced in a study of CD8 T cells in Susac syndrome. TCRdb analysed the immunoSEQ multiplex PCR reads with MiXCR anew, one entry per CDR3 protein. The profile covers under 200,000 distinct CDR3 sequences, with 90% to 95% appearing a single time and 0.087% taken by the ten largest. Specimen: CD4+ T cells from PBMCs. The receptors were gathered from a human donor with Susac syndrome. The CDR3 runs from the conserved cysteine through the conserved F or W. D genes are given only for firm matches. Expanded clones get a size class; other rows say once, few or many, or leave the size out.

v_gene: TRBV19; j_gene: TRBJ2-5; d_gene: .; len: 15; abundance: .; CDR3nt: TGTGCCAGTAGCCGTACCAGCACAGGTAGCGAGACCCAGTACTTC; CDR3aa: CASSRTSTGSETQYF
v_gene: TRBV20-1; j_gene: TRBJ2-3; d_gene: .; len: 14; abundance: once; CDR3nt: TGCAGTGCTAGACTAGCGCGAGTCGGAGATACGCAGTATTTT; CDR3aa: CSARLARVGDTQYF
v_gene: TRBV6-1; j_gene: TRBJ2-7; d_gene: TRBD1; len: 13; abundance: few; CDR3nt: TGTGCCAGCAGTCAGGGGGCCGATTACGAGCAGTACTTC; CDR3aa: CASSQGADYEQYF
v_gene: TRBV12-3/TRBV12-4; j_gene: TRBJ2-5; d_gene: TRBD2; len: 15; abundance: few; CDR3nt: TGTGCCAGCAGTCAGAGGACTAGCGGCCAAGAGACCCAGTACTTC; CDR3aa: CASSQRTSGQETQYF
v_gene: TRBV9; j_gene: TRBJ1-2; d_gene: .; len: 13; abundance: once; CDR3nt: TGTGCCAGCAGCGTTGAGGGGGACTATGGCTACACCTTC; CDR3aa: CASSVEGDYGYTF
v_gene: TRBV7-2; j_gene: TRBJ1-1; d_gene: .; len: 14; abundance: .; CDR3nt: TGTGCCAGCAGCTTAGATCGGGGGGGCACTGAAGCTTTCTTT; CDR3aa: CASSLDRGGTEAFF
v_gene: TRBV7-3; j_gene: TRBJ2-7; d_gene: .; len: 12; abundance: .; CDR3nt: TGTGCCAGCGGGACTGGATCCTACGAGCAGTACTTC; CDR3aa: CASGTGSYEQYF
v_gene: TRBV29-1; j_gene: TRBJ1-1; d_gene: .; len: 13; abundance: .; CDR3nt: TGCAGCGTTGAGTCAGACACGAACACTGAAGCTTTCTTT; CDR3aa: CSVESDTNTEAFF
v_gene: TRBV9; j_gene: TRBJ2-2; d_gene: .; len: 15; abundance: .; CDR3nt: TGTGCCAGCAGCGTAGAGGCGGCGTCGACCGGGGAGCTGTTTTTT; CDR3aa: CASSVEAASTGELFF
v_gene: TRBV10-3; j_gene: TRBJ2-3; d_gene: .; len: 12; abundance: .; CDR3nt: TGTGCCATCAGCGGAACATCGGATACGCAGTATTTT; CDR3aa: CAISGTSDTQYF
v_gene: TRBV12-3/TRBV12-4; j_gene: TRBJ1-2; d_gene: TRBD1; len: 13; abundance: .; CDR3nt: TGTGCCAGCAGCGGGACAGGCCGGGAGGGCTACACCTTC; CDR3aa: CASSGTGREGYTF
v_gene: TRBV20-1; j_gene: TRBJ2-3; d_gene: .; len: 14; abundance: .; CDR3nt: TGCAGTGCTAGAATCAGCCCGAGCACAGATACGCAGTATTTT; CDR3aa: CSARISPSTDTQYF
v_gene: TRBV5-4; j_gene: TRBJ2-7; d_gene: TRBD2; len: 15; abundance: .; CDR3nt: TGTGCCAGCAGCCAGGGACTACCAAACTCCTACGAGCAGTACTTC; CDR3aa: CASSQGLPNSYEQYF